Listed below are T cell receptor beta chains from one sample, sequenced in a study of naive and memory T cell subsets. TCRdb used MiXCR to reprocess the UMI-ligation and nested PCR reads, holding one entry per CDR3 protein. The repertoire holds roughly 31,000 distinct CDR3 sequences, roughly 10% seen once, with over 15% in the top ten. The sequenced sample was effector memory CD4+ T cells from blood. These receptors were obtained from a human donor in good health. CDR3s include the opening cysteine and the closing phenylalanine or tryptophan. Size is omitted from some rows. Given values are once, few, many or a class for expanded clones.

j_gene | v_gene | abundance | CDR3aa
TRBJ2-3 | TRBV7-2 | . | CASSLGTGGPDTQYF
TRBJ2-5 | TRBV2 | . | CASSDSVAGEETQYF
TRBJ2-1 | TRBV11-1 | . | CASSLVRGYNEQFF
TRBJ2-7 | TRBV2 | . | CASGGQGGRQGEQYF
TRBJ1-2 | TRBV12-3/TRBV12-4 | . | CASSEQGVHGYTF
TRBJ2-7 | TRBV5-4 | . | CASSFGTTRSFSYEQYF
TRBJ2-7 | TRBV29-1 | few | CSVASIPGQGMREQYF
TRBJ1-1 | TRBV6-5 | many | CASSSHRGYGEAFF
TRBJ1-1 | TRBV5-4 | . | CASRGGLGENTEAFF
TRBJ2-1 | TRBV29-1 | many | CSVAWTSGWNEQFF
TRBJ2-5 | TRBV10-3 | . | CAIAGQGTETQYF